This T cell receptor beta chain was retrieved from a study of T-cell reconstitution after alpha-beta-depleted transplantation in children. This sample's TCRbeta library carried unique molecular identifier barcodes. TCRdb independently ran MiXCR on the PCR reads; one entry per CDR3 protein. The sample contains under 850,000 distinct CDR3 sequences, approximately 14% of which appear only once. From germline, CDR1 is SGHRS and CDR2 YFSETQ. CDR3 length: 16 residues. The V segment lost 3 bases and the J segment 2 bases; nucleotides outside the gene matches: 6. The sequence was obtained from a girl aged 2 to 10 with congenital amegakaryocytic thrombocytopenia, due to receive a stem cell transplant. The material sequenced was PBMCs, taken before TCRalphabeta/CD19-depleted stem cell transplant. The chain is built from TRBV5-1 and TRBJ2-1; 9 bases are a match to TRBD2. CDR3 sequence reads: CASSYPKREAYNEQFF. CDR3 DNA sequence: TGCGCCAGCAGCTACCCAAAGCGGGAGGCCTACAATGAGCAGTTCTTC.